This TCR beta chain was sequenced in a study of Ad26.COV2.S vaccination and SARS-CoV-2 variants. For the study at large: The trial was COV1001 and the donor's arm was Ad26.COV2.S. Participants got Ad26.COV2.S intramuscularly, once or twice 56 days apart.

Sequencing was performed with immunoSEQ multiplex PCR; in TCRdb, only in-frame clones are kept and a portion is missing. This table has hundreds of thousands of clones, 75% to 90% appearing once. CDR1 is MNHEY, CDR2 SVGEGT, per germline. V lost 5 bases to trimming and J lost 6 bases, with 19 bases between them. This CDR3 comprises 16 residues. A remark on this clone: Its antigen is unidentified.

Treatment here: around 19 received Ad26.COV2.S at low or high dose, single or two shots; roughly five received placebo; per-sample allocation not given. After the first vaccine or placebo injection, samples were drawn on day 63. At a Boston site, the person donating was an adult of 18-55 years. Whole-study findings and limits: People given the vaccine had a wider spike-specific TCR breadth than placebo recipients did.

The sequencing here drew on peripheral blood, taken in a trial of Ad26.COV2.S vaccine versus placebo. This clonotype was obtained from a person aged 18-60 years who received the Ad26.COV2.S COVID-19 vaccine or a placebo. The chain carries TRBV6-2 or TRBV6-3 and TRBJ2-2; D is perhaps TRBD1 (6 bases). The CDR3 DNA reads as TGTGCCAGCAGTCAAACAGGGCCTCAGATCCCCGGGGAGCTGTTTTTT. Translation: CASSQTGPQIPGELFF.